This TCR beta chain originates from a study of T-cell memory formation after mild COVID-19. General study points: Mostly located in CM and EM were contracting CD4+ clones, with contracting CD8+ clones located in EMRA.

From 5'RACE with constant-segment primers came TCR alpha and TCR beta cDNA libraries that carried sample barcodes and UMIs. Using its own MiXCR run on the 5' RACE reads, TCRdb lists one record per CDR3 protein. The sample has hundreds of thousands of distinct CDR3 sequences, roughly 18% seen once. Trimming stripped 0 bases from V and 9 bases from J, with 7 bases between. The CDR3 sequence is 11 residues long. CDR1 is SGHNT and CDR2 is YYREEE in the germline V gene (reference sequence). This clonotype turned up a few times. The antigen is not known. This receptor was taken from a man younger than 35 who had mild COVID-19 (a few samples of this study predate the infection). Cell type and time point are not known. The specimen was PBMCs or a T cell subset sorted from them (not recorded which). This chain uses TRBV5-4 with TRBJ2-7; D gene unclear. The CDR3, as DNA: TGTGCCAGCAGCTTGGCCGGTGTGCAGTACTTC. Translation gives CASSLAGVQYF.